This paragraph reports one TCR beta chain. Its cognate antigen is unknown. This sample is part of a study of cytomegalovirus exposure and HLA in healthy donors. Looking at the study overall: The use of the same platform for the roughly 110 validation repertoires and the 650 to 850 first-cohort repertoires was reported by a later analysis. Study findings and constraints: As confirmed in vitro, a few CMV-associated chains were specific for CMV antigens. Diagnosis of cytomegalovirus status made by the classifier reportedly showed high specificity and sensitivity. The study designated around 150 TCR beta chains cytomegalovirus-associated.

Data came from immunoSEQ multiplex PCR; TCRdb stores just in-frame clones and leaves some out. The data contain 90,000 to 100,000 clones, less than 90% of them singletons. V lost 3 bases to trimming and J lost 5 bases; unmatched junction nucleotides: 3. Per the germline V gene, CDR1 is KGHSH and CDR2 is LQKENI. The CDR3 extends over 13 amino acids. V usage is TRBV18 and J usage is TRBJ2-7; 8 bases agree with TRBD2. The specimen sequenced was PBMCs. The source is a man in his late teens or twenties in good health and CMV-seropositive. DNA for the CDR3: TGTGCCAGCTCACCCCCGGGACTAGACGAGCAGTACTTC. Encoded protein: CASSPPGLDEQYF.